The sequence of this T cell receptor (beta chain) was determined in a study of graft-versus-host responses after intestinal transplantation. Background on the study: Recipients were given multivisceral, liver-intestinal, or isolated intestinal transplants.

In regard to this clone: Its antigen is unidentified.

Sequenced by immunoSEQ multiplex PCR; TCRdb stores in-frame clones only, minus some. The repertoire consists of some 100,000 clones, with around nine tenths occurring once and the leading ten covering around 5.8%. There are 13 residues in the CDR3. The germline CDR1 and CDR2 sequences are SSHAT and FNYEAQ (reference sequence). The V end was cut by 1 base, the J end by 7 bases, with 7 bases between. General observations from the study: Declining HvG levels early post-transplant were linked to peak circulating GvH clone levels.

The genes are TRBV7-7 and TRBJ2-2, with unresolved D. The material sequenced was unstimulated CD8+ T cells sorted from spleen or lymph node cells, taken before intestinal transplant. The TCR was taken from a human donor who received an intestinal transplant. CDR3 sequence reads: CASSLVQDGELFF. For the CDR3, the DNA is TGTGCCAGCAGCTTAGTCCAGGACGGGGAGCTGTTTTTT.